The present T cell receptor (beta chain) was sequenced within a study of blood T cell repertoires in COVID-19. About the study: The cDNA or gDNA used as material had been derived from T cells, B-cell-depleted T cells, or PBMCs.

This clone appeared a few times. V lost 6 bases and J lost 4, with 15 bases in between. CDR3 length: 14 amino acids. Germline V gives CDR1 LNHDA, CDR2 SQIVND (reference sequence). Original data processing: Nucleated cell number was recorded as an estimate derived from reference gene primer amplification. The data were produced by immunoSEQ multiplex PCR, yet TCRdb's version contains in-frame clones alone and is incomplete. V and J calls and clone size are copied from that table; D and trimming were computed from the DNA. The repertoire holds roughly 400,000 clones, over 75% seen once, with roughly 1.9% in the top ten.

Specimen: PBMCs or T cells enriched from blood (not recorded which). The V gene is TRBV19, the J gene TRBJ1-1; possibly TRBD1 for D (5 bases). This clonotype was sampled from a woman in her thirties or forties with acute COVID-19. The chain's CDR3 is CASRLSGGGTEAFF. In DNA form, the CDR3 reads TGTGCCAGTAGATTATCCGGGGGTGGCACTGAAGCTTTCTTT.